What follows are 30 T cell receptor beta chains derived from one specimen sequenced in a study of shared clonotypes between healthy human individuals. Data came from immunoSEQ multiplex PCR; TCRdb stores just in-frame clones and leaves some out. The data hold approximately 350,000 clones, with about 97% observed a single time. Input material: memory CD8+ T cells sorted from blood. Subset: CD45RO+ cells pooled with CCR7-negative TemRA cells. All receptors come from a young man in good health.

CDR3 DNA sequence: TGCACCAGCGCCAACCGAGCTGGACGCCGGAGCTCCTACGAGCAGTACTTC. It translates to CTSANRAGRRSSYEQYF. V usage is TRBV1 and J usage is TRBJ2-7. TRBV1 is reported as a pseudogene. This CDR3 comprises 17 residues.

This chain uses TRBV5-1 with TRBJ1-1; D might be TRBD1 (6 bases). The V end was cut by 4 bases, the J end by 5 bases, with 15 bases between. Germline loops: CDR1 SGHRS, CDR2 YFSETQ. The CDR3 is made up of 14 amino acids. The CDR3 reads CASSKNRDRTEAFF. The CDR3 DNA is TGCGCCAGCAGCAAGAACAGGGATCGGACTGAAGCTTTCTTT.

V usage is TRBV28 and J usage is TRBJ1-5, with 9 bases aligning to TRBD1. CDR1 and CDR2 (germline): MDHEN, SYDVKM. V was clipped by 3 bases and J by 7 bases; unmatched bases: 7. This CDR3 spans 15 amino acids. The CDR3 loop reads CASSFWDRVIQPQHF. In DNA, the CDR3 is TGTGCCAGCAGTTTTTGGGACAGGGTCATCCAGCCCCAGCATTTT. Combining the CDR3 with reference TRBV28 and TRBJ1-5 gives the whole variable domain DVKVTQSSRYLVKRTGEKVFLECVQDMDHENMFWYRQDPGLGLRLIYFSYDVKMKEKGDIPEGYSVSREKKERFSLILESASTNQTSMYLCASSFWDRVIQPQHFGDGTRLSIL.

The chain links TRBV6-5 to TRBJ1-3, with TRBD1 matching 8 bases. This CDR3 region has 13 residues. Germline V CDR1 and CDR2: MNHEY, SVGAGI. With V trimmed by 6 bases and J by 2 bases, 0 bases remained unmatched. CDR3 sequence (DNA): TGTGCCAGCAGACAGGGGGCTGGAAACACCATATATTTT. Encoded protein: CASRQGAGNTIYF.

J is TRBJ1-4 and V is TRBV5-4; D remains unclear. Looked up from germline, CDR1 is SGHNT and CDR2 is YYREEE (reference sequence). The CDR3 totals 12 residues. The germline V and J ends were trimmed by 1 base and 2 bases, with 0 bases remaining between them. The chain's CDR3 is CASSLTNEKLFF. The DNA for the CDR3 is TGTGCCAGCAGCTTGACTAATGAAAAACTGTTTTTT.

The CDR3, as DNA: TGTGCCAGCAGTGAACAAGGACAGGCGATTAATCAGCCCCAGCATTTT. Translated, it gives CASSEQGQAINQPQHF. This sequence joins TRBV28 and TRBJ1-5, with 7 bases lining up with TRBD1. Trimming at V came to 5 bases and at J to 4 bases, leaving 11 bases not matched to a gene. Germline assignment: CDR1 MDHEN and CDR2 SYDVKM. The CDR3 contains 16 residues.

This chain connects TRBV28 to TRBJ2-7, with D perhaps TRBD1 (6 bases). Per germline, CDR1 MDHEN and CDR2 SYDVKM. This CDR3 has 15 residues. V lost 5 bases, J lost 1 base, and 15 bases lay in between. CDR3 sequence reads: CASSPAHTGSYEQYF. In DNA, the CDR3 is TGTGCCAGCAGTCCCGCCCACACAGGGTCCTACGAGCAGTACTTC. Full variable domain (outside the CDR3, taken from reference TRBV28 and TRBJ2-7): DVKVTQSSRYLVKRTGEKVFLECVQDMDHENMFWYRQDPGLGLRLIYFSYDVKMKEKGDIPEGYSVSREKKERFSLILESASTNQTSMYLCASSPAHTGSYEQYFGPGTRLTVT.

This clone has only one observation. V usage is TRBV13 and J usage is TRBJ2-5; D not resolved. Germline values: CDR1 PRHDT, CDR2 FYEKMQ (reference sequence). V gave up 1 base and J gave up 4 bases, with 13 bases separating them. The CDR3 loop spans 15 amino acids. In nucleotides, the CDR3 is TGTGCCAGCAGCTTAGCCGACAAGGGCCGAGAGACCCAGTACTTC. Amino acid sequence: CASSLADKGRETQYF.

This chain joins TRBV7-8 and TRBJ2-7; D not certain. V was cut by 3 bases and J by 6 bases, with 12 bases left in between. This CDR3 is 13 amino acids long. Germline V gene lookup returns CDR1 SGHVS and CDR2 FQNEAQ. CDR3 amino acids: CASSFLSGVEQYF. The CDR3 coding sequence is TGTGCCAGCAGCTTTTTATCCGGTGTCGAGCAGTACTTC.

The DNA for the CDR3 is TGTGCCAGCAGCTTGGCCGGGACAGGTACCTACGAGCAGTACTTC. It yields the protein CASSLAGTGTYEQYF. The chain employs TRBV5-6 and TRBJ2-7, with 8 positions matching TRBD1. J gave up 2 bases and V 0 bases, and 4 bases lay outside the gene matches. The CDR3 contains 15 residues. Germline lookup yields CDR1 SGHDT and CDR2 YYEEEE.

Concerning this clone itself: This sample also contains other DNA sequences that code for the same CDR3. The chain joins TRBV28 to TRBJ2-5; TRBD1 aligns across 9 bases. The V and J ends lost 6 bases and 4 bases, in that order; junction bases with no gene match: 3. The germline V gene encodes CDR1 MDHEN and CDR2 SYDVKM. There are 13 residues in the CDR3. The CDR3 DNA sequence: TGTGCCAGCAGGACAGGGGGTAGAGAGACCCAGTACTTC. Amino acid sequence: CASRTGGRETQYF.

The chain carries TRBV6-1 and TRBJ1-2; maybe TRBD1 (6 bases). Between the trimmed V and J ends, which lost 5 bases and 2 bases, there was a span of 9 bases. The CDR3 runs 13 residues. In germline, CDR1 is MNHNS, CDR2 SASEGT. The CDR3 is CASSIQGNYGYTF. For the CDR3, the DNA is TGTGCCAGCAGTATACAGGGCAACTATGGCTACACCTTC.

The V gene is TRBV7-9, the J gene TRBJ2-7; tentative D call: TRBD1 (5 bases). The germline CDR1 and CDR2 sequences are SEHNR and FQNEAQ (reference sequence). Deletions cut 5 bases from V and 0 bases from J, with 11 bases between. The CDR3 covers 14 residues. Here the CDR3 reads CASSPQEASYEQYF. The CDR3 DNA follows: TGTGCCAGCAGCCCACAGGAAGCCTCCTACGAGCAGTACTTC.

The chain has TRBV2 and TRBJ1-2; D is uncertain. Germline CDR1 is SNHLY and CDR2 is FYNNEI. Deletions cut 8 bases from V and 4 bases from J, with 14 bases between. There are 13 residues in the CDR3. For the CDR3, the DNA is TGTGCCAGCGGATACAGATCTGCCTATGGCTACACCTTC. Translating gives CASGYRSAYGYTF.

CDR3: CASTYSTLRDEKLFF. In DNA form, the CDR3 reads TGTGCCAGTACCTACTCGACCTTAAGGGATGAAAAACTGTTTTTT. The chain recombines TRBV19 with TRBJ1-4; D remains unclear. Germline CDR1 reads LNHDA; CDR2 reads SQIVND (reference sequence). This CDR3 comprises 15 residues. V dropped 7 bases and J dropped 6 bases, with 18 bases sitting between them.

This chain links TRBV4-1 with TRBJ2-3, with D possibly being TRBD1 (6 bases). Germline V gene lookup returns CDR1 MGHRA and CDR2 YSYEKL. CDR3 length: 16 residues. V gave up 0 bases and J gave up 1 base, with 11 bases separating them. As DNA, the CDR3 is TGCGCCAGCAGCCAAGAGGTGTGGGGGCGCACAGATACGCAGTATTTT. It codes for CASSQEVWGRTDTQYF.

This chain connects TRBV29-1 to TRBJ1-1, with 10 bases that match TRBD1. The germline V gene encodes CDR1 SQVTM and CDR2 ANQGSEA. The CDR3 has 13 residues. Germline trimming cut 6 bases from V and 1 base from J; bases unmatched to any gene: 2. The DNA of the CDR3 is TGCAGCGTCCGGACAGGGGGGAACACTGAAGCTTTCTTT. This codes for CSVRTGGNTEAFF.

The CDR3 nucleotides read TGCGCCAGCAGCCAAGGGACAGGGAGGAGGCAAGAGACCCAGTACTTC. The encoded protein is CASSQGTGRRQETQYF. The chain combines TRBV4-1 with TRBJ2-5; 8 bases line up with TRBD1. CDR3 length equals 16 residues. CDR1 MGHRA and CDR2 YSYEKL come from the germline V gene. Trimming removed 1 base from V and 2 bases from J; junction bases left unmatched: 6.

This clone showed up just once. The chain has TRBV2 and TRBJ1-3; tentatively, D is TRBD1 (6 bases). The germline CDR1 and CDR2 sequences are SNHLY and FYNNEI. The V gene lost 4 bases and the J gene lost 1 base, with 11 bases spanning the gap. The CDR3 extends over 15 amino acids. In DNA form, the CDR3 reads TGTGCCAGCAGTGCTCGGACAGTTTCTGGAAACACCATATATTTT. It is translated as CASSARTVSGNTIYF.

The chain links TRBV6-5 to TRBJ2-1; D gene uncertain. There are 13 residues in the CDR3. CDR1 and CDR2 from the germline V gene are MNHEY and SVGAGI. Trimming stripped 8 bases from V and 0 bases from J, with 8 bases between. DNA for the CDR3: TGTGCCAGCGTGGCAGACTCCTACAATGAGCAGTTCTTC. This sequence encodes CASVADSYNEQFF.

The J gene is TRBJ2-3, the V gene TRBV5-4; 10 bases align to TRBD1. With V trimmed by 1 base and J by 3 bases, 5 bases remained unmatched. The germline V gene has CDR1 SGHNT and CDR2 YYREEE (reference sequence). The CDR3 sequence is 16 residues long. The CDR3 sequence: CASSLSGTGVTDTQYF. The DNA for the CDR3 is TGTGCCAGCAGCTTGTCCGGGACAGGGGTGACAGATACGCAGTATTTT.

This rearrangement joins TRBV30 to TRBJ1-2, with D possibly being TRBD1 (6 bases). V was cut by 6 bases and J by 4 bases, with 18 bases left in between. Germline V gives CDR1 GTSNPN, CDR2 SVGIG (reference sequence). The CDR3 length is 14 residues. CDR3 sequence (DNA): TGTGCCTGCCGAAGGACAGACCACCCCTATGGCTACACCTTC. It encodes CACRRTDHPYGYTF.

The CDR3 region is CASSLRGGSYEQYF. The DNA for the CDR3 is TGCGCCAGCAGCCTAAGGGGGGGATCCTACGAGCAGTACTTC. The V and J genes are TRBV5-1 and TRBJ2-7, with D perhaps TRBD2 (7 bases). Between the trimmed V and J ends, which lost 4 bases and 1 base, there was a span of 12 bases. The CDR3 sequence is 14 residues long. CDR1 and CDR2 from the germline V gene are SGHRS and YFSETQ.

V and J are TRBV5-5 and TRBJ2-1; TRBD2 agrees at 9 bases. The CDR3 sequence is 16 residues long. CDR1 and CDR2 from the germline V gene are SGHKS and YYEKEE (reference sequence). The V and J ends lost 4 bases and 15 bases, in that order; junction bases with no gene match: 20. The DNA for the CDR3 is TGTGCCAGCAGCCTAAGACAGGAGCGAGCGGGAGGAACCAGGTTCTTC. It codes for CASSLRQERAGGTRFF. Looking up the rest from reference TRBV5-5 and TRBJ2-1 gives the full variable domain: DAGVTQSPTHLIKTRGQQVTLRCSPISGHKSVSWYQQVLGQGPQFIFQYYEKEERGRGNFPDRFSARQFPNYSSELNVNALLLGDSALYLCASSLRQERAGGTRFFGPGTRLTVL.

The chain combines TRBV5-6 with TRBJ2-7, with D possibly TRBD2 on 7 matching bases. The CDR3 is 15 amino acids. In germline, CDR1 is SGHDT, CDR2 YYEEEE. Between the trimmed V and J ends, which lost 4 bases and 3 bases, there was a span of 17 bases. The CDR3, as DNA: TGTGCCAGCAGCCCCAGGGGAGCGGGGATCTACGAGCAGTACTTC. This encodes CASSPRGAGIYEQYF.

The chain joins TRBV5-1 to TRBJ2-7; the D call may be TRBD1 or TRBD2 (5 bases each). The germline V gene has CDR1 SGHRS and CDR2 YFSETQ. CDR3 length equals 15 residues. With 0 bases removed from V and 1 base from J, the gap between germline ends came to 11 bases. The CDR3 reads CASSLVPGPSYEQYF. CDR3 in DNA: TGCGCCAGCAGCTTGGTTCCGGGACCATCCTACGAGCAGTACTTC.

The chain is built from TRBV9 and TRBJ2-1, with a possible D match to TRBD2 (6 bases). Germline values: CDR1 SGDLS, CDR2 YYNGEE. There are 16 residues in the CDR3. The V end was cut by 3 bases, the J end by 9 bases, with 22 bases between. CDR3 region: CASSGSLGPGGGEQFF. CDR3 DNA sequence: TGTGCCAGCAGCGGGTCCTTGGGACCTGGGGGAGGTGAGCAGTTCTTC.

Of note for this clone: The sample holds other DNA sequences that translate to the same CDR3. V is TRBV28 and J is TRBJ2-5; 10 bases match TRBD1. This CDR3 contains 15 residues. In germline, CDR1 is MDHEN, CDR2 SYDVKM. V was pared by 6 bases and J by 5 bases, with 9 bases of the junction left unmatched. The chain's CDR3 is CASSPYDRGLETQYF. The CDR3 DNA reads as TGTGCCAGCAGCCCCTACGACAGGGGGCTGGAGACCCAGTACTTC.

The chain links TRBV4-2 to TRBJ2-3, with a weak D call TRBD1 (6 bases). Germline V gene data show CDR1 as LGHNA and CDR2 as YNFKEQ. CDR3 length equals 19 residues. Trimming left V 4 bases short and J 0 bases short, with 23 bases between. The CDR3 nucleotides read TGTGCCAGCAGCCTACCACTTATGACAGGCGACCCTAGCACAGATACGCAGTATTTT. Amino acid sequence: CASSLPLMTGDPSTDTQYF.

V gene TRBV4-1 combines with J gene TRBJ2-1, with 11 bases identical to TRBD2. From germline, CDR1 is MGHRA and CDR2 YSYEKL. The CDR3 is made up of 16 amino acids. V was clipped by 0 bases and J by 2 bases; unmatched bases: 0. CDR3 DNA: TGCGCCAGCAGCCAAGAGACTAGCGGGGCCTACAATGAGCAGTTCTTC. Translation: CASSQETSGAYNEQFF.